This TCR beta chain derives from a study of T cell changes during pregnancy in multiple sclerosis. The CDR3 loop spans 12 amino acids. TCRdb's table, derived via immunoSEQ multiplex PCR, lists solely in-frame clones and lacks some. Among 30,000 to 40,000 clones listed, about nine tenths were seen once. The sequence was obtained from a female donor in good health, enrolled as a control in a pregnancy study. Sequences were derived from CD4+ T cells from peripheral blood mononuclear cells, sampled in the third trimester of pregnancy. The chain employs TRBV21-1 and TRBJ1-2. TRBV21-1 is tagged as a pseudogene. For the CDR3, the DNA is TGTGCCAGCCTAGACGGGTTCTATGGCTACACCTTC. It translates to CASLDGFYGYTF.